This T cell receptor beta chain was sequenced for a study of T cell clonality in common variable immunodeficiency. Comments on this clone: Its cognate antigen is unknown. The read ends 3 residues early relative to the CDR3; the germline J gene fills the gap.

Broader study findings: Common variable immunodeficiency TCR beta sequences reportedly had fewer deletions and N-nucleotide insertions.

This CDR3 has 14 residues. Trimming pared 4 bases from V and 7 bases from J, leaving 14 bases between. The germline CDR1 and CDR2 sequences are LNHDA and SQIVND (reference sequence). Blood came from CVID subjects not ill and not taking immunomodulatory or immunosuppressive medication. Produced via immunoSEQ multiplex PCR; TCRdb's table is partial and in-frame only. Listed for the sample are about 20,000 clones, none seen a single time. The V call is TRBV19, the J call TRBJ2-1, with a possible D match to TRBD2 (5 bases). The specimen sequenced was peripheral blood mononuclear cells. The receptor's source is a human donor with common variable immunodeficiency. CDR3 DNA (partial): TGTGCCAGTAGTACAGCGGCCCTGGGTAATGAG. Its protein is CASSTAALGNE. From start to end, the CDR3 is CASSTAALGNEQFF.